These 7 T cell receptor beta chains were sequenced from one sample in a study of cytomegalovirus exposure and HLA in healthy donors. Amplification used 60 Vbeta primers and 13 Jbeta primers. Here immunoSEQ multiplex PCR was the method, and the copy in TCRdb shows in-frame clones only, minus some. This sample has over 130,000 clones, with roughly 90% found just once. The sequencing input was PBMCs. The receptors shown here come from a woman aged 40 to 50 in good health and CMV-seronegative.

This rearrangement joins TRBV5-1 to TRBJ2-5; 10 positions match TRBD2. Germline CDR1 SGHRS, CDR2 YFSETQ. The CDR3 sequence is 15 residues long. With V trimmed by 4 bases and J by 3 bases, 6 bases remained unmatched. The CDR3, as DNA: TGCGCCAGCAGCCAATCTACTAGCGGGAAAGAGACCCAGTACTTC. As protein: CASSQSTSGKETQYF.

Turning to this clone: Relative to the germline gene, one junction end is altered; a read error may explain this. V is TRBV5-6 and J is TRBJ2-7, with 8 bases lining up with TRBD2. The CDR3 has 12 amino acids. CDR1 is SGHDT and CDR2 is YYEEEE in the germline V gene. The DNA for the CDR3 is TGTGCCAACAGCTTACCTCGGGAGGGGCTTGTCTTC. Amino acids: CANSLPREGLVF. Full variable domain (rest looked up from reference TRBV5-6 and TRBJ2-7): DAGVTQSPTHLIKTRGQQVTLRCSPKSGHDTVSWYQQALGQGPQFIFQYYEEEERQRGNFPDRFSGHQFPNYSSELNVNALLLGDSALYLCANSLPREGLVFGPGTRLTVT.

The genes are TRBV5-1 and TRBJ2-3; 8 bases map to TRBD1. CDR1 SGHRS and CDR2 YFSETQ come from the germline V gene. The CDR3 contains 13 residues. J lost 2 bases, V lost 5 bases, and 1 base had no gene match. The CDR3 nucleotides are TGCGCCAGCAGGCAGGGGGCCACAGATACGCAGTATTTT. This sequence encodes CASRQGATDTQYF.

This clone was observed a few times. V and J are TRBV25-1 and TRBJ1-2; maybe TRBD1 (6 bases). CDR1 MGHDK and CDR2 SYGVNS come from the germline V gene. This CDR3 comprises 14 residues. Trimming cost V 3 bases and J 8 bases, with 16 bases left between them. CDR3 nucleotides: TGTGCCAGCAGTGATGTGTCCAGGGGTGAAGGCTACACCTTC. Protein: CASSDVSRGEGYTF.

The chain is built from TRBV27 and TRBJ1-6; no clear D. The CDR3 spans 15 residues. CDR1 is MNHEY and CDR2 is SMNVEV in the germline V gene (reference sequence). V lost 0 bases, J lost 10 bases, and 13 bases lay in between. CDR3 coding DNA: TGTGCCAGCAGTTTATCCGGGGTGGCGGGCTCACCCCTCCACTTT. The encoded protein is CASSLSGVAGSPLHF.

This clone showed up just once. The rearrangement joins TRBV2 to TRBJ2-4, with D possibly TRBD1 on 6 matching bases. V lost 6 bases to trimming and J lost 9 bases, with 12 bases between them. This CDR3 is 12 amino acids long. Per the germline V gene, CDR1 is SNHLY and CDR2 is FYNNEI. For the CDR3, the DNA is TGTGCCAGCAGGGGACAAACGGGCATTCAGTACTTC. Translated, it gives CASRGQTGIQYF.

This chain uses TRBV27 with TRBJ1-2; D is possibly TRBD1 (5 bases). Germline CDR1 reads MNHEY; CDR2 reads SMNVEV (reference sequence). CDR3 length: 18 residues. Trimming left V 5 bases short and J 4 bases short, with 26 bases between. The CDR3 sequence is CASSHAPLGQPNPYGYTF. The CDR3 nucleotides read TGTGCCAGCAGTCATGCCCCCCTTGGACAACCTAATCCCTATGGCTACACCTTC.